The clone carrying this TCR beta chain has ten or more counts. This record comes from a study of human T cells and chemical hapten exposure. Time point here: patch test 3, about 24 weeks after DPC sensitization. Treatment noted: therapeutic diphenylcyclopropenone sensitization with weekly scalp DPC. Germline V gene lookup returns CDR1 SNHLY and CDR2 FYNNEI. With 8 bases removed from V and 7 bases from J, the gap between germline ends came to 16 bases. The CDR3 spans 13 residues. TCRdb reprocessed the RACE reads with MiXCR, giving one entry per CDR3 protein. The repertoire holds roughly 64,000 distinct CDR3 sequences, with approximately 10% as singletons.

The source was whole blood, collected in connection with sensitization to the hapten diphenylcyclopropenone (DPC). V usage is TRBV2 and J usage is TRBJ2-3, with D perhaps matching TRBD2 (6 bases). The clonotype originates from a woman aged 25 to 39 with alopecia areata. Some clones in this sample may be carry-over from other donors' samples. The CDR3 here is CASLGGGENTQYF. The CDR3 nucleotides are TGTGCCAGCCTAGGAGGAGGGGAAAATACGCAGTATTTT.